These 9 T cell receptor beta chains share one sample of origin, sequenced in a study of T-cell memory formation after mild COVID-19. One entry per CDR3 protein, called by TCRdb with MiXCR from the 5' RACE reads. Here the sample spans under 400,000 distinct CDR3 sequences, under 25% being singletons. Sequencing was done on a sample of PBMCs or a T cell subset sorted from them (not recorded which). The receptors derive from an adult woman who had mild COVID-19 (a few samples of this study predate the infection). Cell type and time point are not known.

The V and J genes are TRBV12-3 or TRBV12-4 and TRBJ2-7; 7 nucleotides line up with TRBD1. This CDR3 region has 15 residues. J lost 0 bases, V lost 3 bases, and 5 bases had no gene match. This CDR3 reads CASSFQAGGSYEQYF. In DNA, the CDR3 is TGTGCCAGCAGTTTCCAGGCAGGGGGCTCCTACGAGCAGTACTTC.

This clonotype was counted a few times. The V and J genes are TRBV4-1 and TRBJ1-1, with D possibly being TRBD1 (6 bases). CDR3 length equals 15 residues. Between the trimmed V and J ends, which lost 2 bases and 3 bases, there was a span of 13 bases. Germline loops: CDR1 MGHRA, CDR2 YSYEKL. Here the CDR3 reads CASSQIGGLDTEAFF. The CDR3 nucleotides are TGCGCCAGCAGCCAAATCGGGGGGCTGGACACTGAAGCTTTCTTT.

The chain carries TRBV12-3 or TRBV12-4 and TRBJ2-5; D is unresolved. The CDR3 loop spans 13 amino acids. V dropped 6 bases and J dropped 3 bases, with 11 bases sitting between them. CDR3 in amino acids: CASRPAPKETQYF. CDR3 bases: TGTGCCAGCAGACCAGCCCCAAAAGAGACCCAGTACTTC.

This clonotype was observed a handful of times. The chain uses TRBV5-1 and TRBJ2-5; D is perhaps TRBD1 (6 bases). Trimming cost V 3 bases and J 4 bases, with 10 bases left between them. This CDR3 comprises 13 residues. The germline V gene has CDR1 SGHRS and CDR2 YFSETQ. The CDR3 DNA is TGCGCCAGCAGCTGGGACATCCTAGAGACCCAGTACTTC. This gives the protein CASSWDILETQYF.

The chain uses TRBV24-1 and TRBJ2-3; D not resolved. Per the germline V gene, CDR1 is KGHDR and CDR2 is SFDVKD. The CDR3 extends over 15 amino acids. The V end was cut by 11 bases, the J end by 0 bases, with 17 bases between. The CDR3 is CASDVDLTSTDTQYF. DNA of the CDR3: TGTGCCAGTGATGTGGACCTTACTAGCACAGATACGCAGTATTTT.

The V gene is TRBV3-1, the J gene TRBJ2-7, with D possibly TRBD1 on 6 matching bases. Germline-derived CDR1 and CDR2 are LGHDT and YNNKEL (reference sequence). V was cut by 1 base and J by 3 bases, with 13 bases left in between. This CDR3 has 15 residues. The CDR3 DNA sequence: TGTGCCAGCAGCCAAGGGGGAACAGGGAGCTACGAGCAGTACTTC. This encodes CASSQGGTGSYEQYF.

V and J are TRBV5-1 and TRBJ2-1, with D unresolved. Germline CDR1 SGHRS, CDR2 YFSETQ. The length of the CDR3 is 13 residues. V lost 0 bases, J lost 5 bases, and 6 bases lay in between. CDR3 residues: CASSLVGDNEQFF. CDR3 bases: TGCGCCAGCAGCTTGGTTGGAGACAATGAGCAGTTCTTC.

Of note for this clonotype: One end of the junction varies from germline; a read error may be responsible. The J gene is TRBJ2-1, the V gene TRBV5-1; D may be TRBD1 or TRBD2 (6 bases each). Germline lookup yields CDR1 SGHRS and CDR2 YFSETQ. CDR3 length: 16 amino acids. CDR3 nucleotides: TGCGCCTGCAGACTAGGGGGTATGCCTTTGTACAATGAGCAGTTCTTC. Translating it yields CACRLGGMPLYNEQFF.

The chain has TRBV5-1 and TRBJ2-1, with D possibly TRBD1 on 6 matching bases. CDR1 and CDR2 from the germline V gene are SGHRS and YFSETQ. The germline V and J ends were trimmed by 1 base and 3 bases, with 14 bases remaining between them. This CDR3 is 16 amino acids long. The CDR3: CASSLSARGDYNEQFF. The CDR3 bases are TGCGCCAGCAGCTTGAGCGCCAGGGGCGACTACAATGAGCAGTTCTTC.